What follows are 14 T cell receptor beta chains derived from one specimen sequenced in a study of post-analysis software for immune sequencing data. Study-wide results and caveats: Several TRBV segments (TRBV5-6, TRBV5-1 and TRBV20-1 among them) occurred more frequently in patients than in controls.

The TCR beta cDNA libraries contained unique molecular identifiers. TCRdb fed the PCR reads into MiXCR, producing one record per CDR3 protein. The sample records around 260,000 distinct CDR3 sequences, 35% to 40% being singletons. These receptors are not linked to any known antigen. Material for sequencing was blood. Receptors originate from a girl aged 5 to 17 with multiple sclerosis.

There are a few counts of this clonotype. V is TRBV6-2 or TRBV6-3 and J is TRBJ1-2; no firm D call. CDR3 size: 13 residues. Germline V gives CDR1 MNHEY, CDR2 SVGEGT. V lost 0 bases, J lost 6 bases, and 8 bases lay in between. Here the CDR3 DNA reads TGTGCCAGCAGTTACTCGGACGGGGATGGCTACACCTTC. Residues: CASSYSDGDGYTF.

Remarks on this clonotype: This may stem from a read error, because a much larger clone lies one nucleotide away. The genes are TRBV5-1 and TRBJ1-2, with D hard to call. This CDR3 has 16 amino acids. Per germline, CDR1 SGHRS and CDR2 YFSETQ. The CDR3 DNA is TGCGCCAGCAGCTTGGTACCACACCAAGCTAACTATGGCTGCACCTTC. Amino acid sequence: CASSLVPHQANYGCTF.

The chain has TRBV27 and TRBJ2-7, with 11 bases identical to TRBD2. Germline-derived CDR1 and CDR2 are MNHEY and SMNVEV (reference sequence). The CDR3 loop spans 13 amino acids. After removal of 6 bases from V and 6 bases from J, the junction contained 4 bases not matched to a gene. CDR3 amino acids: CASSVLAGAEQYF. In DNA form, the CDR3 reads TGTGCCAGCAGCGTACTAGCGGGGGCCGAGCAGTACTTC.

In this sample, this clonotype turned up many times. This chain joins TRBV7-9 and TRBJ2-5; no definite D call. CDR3 length: 11 amino acids. Germline V lookup: CDR1 SEHNR, CDR2 FQNEAQ (reference sequence). Trimming cost V 4 bases and J 7 bases, with 7 bases left between them. CDR3 DNA: TGTGCCAGCAGCTCCCCGGGGACCCAGTACTTC. Residues: CASSSPGTQYF.

For this clonotype: A clone one base away is much larger, so this may be a read error. This rearrangement joins TRBV4-1 to TRBJ1-1, with a possible D match to TRBD1 (6 bases). The CDR3 is made up of 17 amino acids. Deletions cut 4 bases from V and 5 bases from J, with 23 bases between. CDR1 is MGHRA, CDR2 YSYEKL, per germline. The CDR3 region has the DNA TGCGCCAGCAGCCGAGGGCGGGGGCGGACAGAAGGAACTGAAGCTTTCTTT. This sequence encodes CASSRGRGRTEGTEAFF.

This clonotype has a count of ten or more. CDR3 in DNA: TGTGCCAGCAGCTCTGGACTAGCGGGAAAACATACGCAGTATTTT. Its protein is CASSSGLAGKHTQYF. V and J are TRBV5-6 and TRBJ2-3; 12 bases map to TRBD2. This CDR3 is 15 amino acids long. J gave up 7 bases and V 3 bases, and 6 bases lay outside the gene matches. The germline V gene has CDR1 SGHDT and CDR2 YYEEEE.

The J gene is TRBJ2-4, the V gene TRBV29-1; the D gene is possibly TRBD1 (5 bases). Germline V gene sequence: CDR1 SQVTM, CDR2 ANQGSEA. V was shortened by 4 bases and J by 0 bases, with 10 bases between the two germline ends. There are 14 residues in the CDR3. The CDR3 is CSVAGMLAKNIQYF. Written as DNA, the CDR3 is TGCAGCGTTGCAGGGATGTTAGCCAAAAACATTCAGTACTTC. Variable domain in full (rest from reference TRBV29-1 and TRBJ2-4): SAVISQKPSRDICQRGTSLTIQCQVDSQVTMMFWYRQQPGQSLTLIATANQGSEATYESGFVIDKFPISRPNLTFSTLTVSNMSPEDSSIYLCSVAGMLAKNIQYFGAGTRLSVL.

This clonotype was seen repeatedly, ten times or more. The V call is TRBV12-2, the J call TRBJ2-1; whether TRBD2, the table's D call, matches the DNA was not checked. TRBV12-2 is given as a pseudogene. CDR3 size: 15 residues. CDR3 residues: CASRLAGGPGNEQFF. The CDR3 DNA reads TGTGCCAGCAGGTTAGCGGGGGGGCCGGGCAATGAGCAGTTCTTC.

This clonotype has more than one count but fewer than ten. This chain connects TRBV19 to TRBJ2-7; 7 positions agree with TRBD1. This CDR3 is 15 amino acids long. With 7 bases clipped from V and 7 bases from J, the junction kept 16 bases outside the gene matches. Germline CDR1 and CDR2: LNHDA and SQIVND (reference sequence). CDR3 amino acids: CASTVEGTAYNEQYF. The CDR3 region has the DNA TGTGCCAGTACCGTGGAAGGGACAGCCTACAATGAGCAGTACTTC.

This clonotype was seen a handful of times. J is TRBJ1-3 and V is TRBV4-2; no reliable D call. CDR1 is LGHNA and CDR2 is YNFKEQ in the germline V gene. The ends were cut back, 1 base at V and 2 bases at J, with 9 bases in the middle. The CDR3 totals 15 residues. CDR3 sequence reads: CASSQASVTGNTIYF. CDR3 nucleotides: TGTGCCAGCAGCCAAGCGTCAGTGACTGGAAACACCATATATTTT.

The chain is built from TRBV11-2 and TRBJ1-4, with D possibly being TRBD1 (5 bases). CDR3 length equals 15 residues. Trimming cost V 2 bases and J 7 bases, with 14 bases left between them. CDR1 and CDR2 (germline): SGHAT, FQNNGV. This CDR3 reads CASSLLGAQGEKLFF. CDR3 nucleotide sequence: TGTGCCAGCAGCTTATTGGGAGCTCAGGGTGAAAAACTGTTTTTT.

J is TRBJ1-2 and V is TRBV12-3 or TRBV12-4, with D possibly TRBD1 on 6 matching bases. The CDR3 runs to 11 residues. V shed 3 bases and J shed 12 bases, with 11 bases lying between them. The CDR3 DNA sequence: TGTGCCAGCAGTTTTGGGGGGCATAACACCTTC. As protein: CASSFGGHNTF.

Note on this clonotype: Germline and junction disagree at one end, which may indicate a read error. The chain joins TRBV6-4 to TRBJ2-1; weak D call: TRBD2 (6 bases). This CDR3 is built from 15 residues. Germline V gene data show CDR1 as MRHNA and CDR2 as SNTAGT. For the CDR3, the DNA is TGTACCAGCAGTGGAGAGACTAGAGGGCACAATGAGCAGTTCTTC. As protein: CTSSGETRGHNEQFF.

A few counts support this clonotype. Here the CDR3 reads CSALTGTNTEAFF. The CDR3 DNA reads TGCAGTGCTTTAACCGGGACGAACACTGAAGCTTTCTTT. V gene TRBV20-1 combines with J gene TRBJ1-1; D is possibly TRBD1 (5 bases). Trimming left V 5 bases short and J 1 base short, with 11 bases between. CDR1 and CDR2 (germline): DFQATT, SNEGSKA (reference sequence). The CDR3 spans 13 residues.